A single count supports the clone carrying this T cell receptor beta chain. Clones were sequenced by immunoSEQ multiplex PCR, and TCRdb holds only the in-frame ones, with some missing. The table lists roughly 2.5 million clones, 90% to 95% of them singletons, with 0.11% to 0.15% in the top ten. Donors were healthy HIV-negative adults without recently reported acute infections or vaccinations. The sample is drawn from a study of shared clonotypes between healthy human individuals. Across the study: The donor group consisted of a couple of women and a few men, aged 18 to 49.

The sequence was obtained from a man younger than 35 in good health. The sequenced sample was naive CD4+ T cells sorted from blood. The subset here: CD45RA+ positively selected.

The CDR3 here is CASKRAASYEQYF. CDR3 DNA: TGCGCCAGTAAAAGAGCAGCCTCCTACGAGCAGTACTTC. The chain joins TRBV5-1 to TRBJ2-7; D not resolved. The CDR3 extends over 13 amino acids. The ends were cut back, 8 bases at V and 0 bases at J, with 12 bases in the middle. The germline V gene encodes CDR1 SGHRS and CDR2 YFSETQ.